This T cell receptor beta chain came from a study of Ad26.COV2.S vaccination and SARS-CoV-2 variants. Libraries were prepared by immunoSEQ multiplex PCR; TCRdb keeps only in-frame clonotypes and omits some of them. The top ten clones hold 7.4% of a sample with approximately 350,000 clones, 83% of them seen once. Sample treatment: roughly 18 received Ad26.COV2.S at low or high dose, single or two shots; several received placebo; per-sample allocation not given. Day 63 following the first vaccine or placebo injection was when the samples were taken. The CDR3 loop spans 13 amino acids. In germline, CDR1 is MNHEY, CDR2 SVGAGI. V was shortened by 6 bases and J by 5 bases, with 10 bases between the two germline ends.

This specimen was peripheral blood, taken in a trial of Ad26.COV2.S vaccine versus placebo. V gene TRBV6-5 combines with J gene TRBJ2-2; D gene uncertain. This TCR derives from a person aged 18-65 years who received the Ad26.COV2.S COVID-19 vaccine or a placebo. CDR3 sequence: CASRLRLTGELFF. CDR3 in DNA: TGTGCCAGCAGACTCCGACTGACCGGGGAGCTGTTTTTT.